This entry features one TCR beta chain sequence. Antigen unknown. The sample belongs to a study of cytotoxic CD8 clonotypes in ibrutinib-treated CLL. The overall study: Patients attained some 24 partial and 2 complete responses; at median around 5.5 years, about 15 remained remitted while about twelve progressed.

Study-wide findings and caveats: Baseline clonality, above age-matched healthy donor levels, tracked circulating CD8+ T-cell counts. Public clonotypes, rarely seen, contracted or held steady on treatment.

The table came from immunoSEQ multiplex PCR; TCRdb's copy has only in-frame clones and leaves some out. The sample includes fewer than 400,000 clones, about 61% seen only once; the top ten take about 5.9%. Germline values: CDR1 MNHNY, CDR2 SVGAGI (reference sequence). V lost 4 bases, J lost 4 bases, and 7 bases lay in between. The CDR3 runs 13 residues. This specimen was PBMCs, taken after 36 months of ibrutinib treatment. The genes are TRBV6-6 and TRBJ1-4; D uncertain. This receptor was identified in a human donor with chronic lymphocytic leukemia. The CDR3 loop is CASSSVVNEKLFF. CDR3 in DNA: TGTGCCAGCAGTTCTGTGGTTAATGAAAAACTGTTTTTT.